Listed here are 4 T cell receptor beta chains from one sample, sequenced in a study of T cell repertoires in cytomegalovirus infection. Antigen specificity for these receptors is unknown. TCRdb passed the reads through MiXCR, listing each CDR3 protein once. The sample holds 800,000 to 950,000 distinct CDR3 sequences, approximately 32% seen once. This material consisted of cultured CD8+ T cells from PBMCs, taken from culture after CMV antigen stimulation. The origin of the receptors is a human donor in good health (CMV status not recorded). Some clones in this sample may be carry-over from other donors' samples.

This clonotype was picked up many times. The chain employs TRBV7-9 and TRBJ2-5; D unresolved. Trimming took 6 bases from V and 5 from J, leaving 22 bases between them. CDR3 size: 16 residues. From germline, CDR1 is SEHNR and CDR2 FQNEAQ (reference sequence). This chain's CDR3 is CASSSNPREVLETQYF. The DNA of the CDR3 is TGTGCCAGCAGTTCAAATCCCCGAGAGGTCCTGGAGACCCAGTACTTC.

This clonotype was seen a few times. J is TRBJ1-2 and V is TRBV5-8; perhaps TRBD1 as D (5 bases). The CDR3 totals 14 residues. The germline V gene encodes CDR1 SGHTS and CDR2 YDEGEE. V dropped 4 bases and J dropped 2 bases, with 12 bases sitting between them. For the CDR3, the DNA is TGTGCCAGCAGCCCCTTGACAGAAAACTATGGCTACACCTTC. Translating gives CASSPLTENYGYTF.

This chain connects TRBV12-3 or TRBV12-4 to TRBJ2-3, with 8 bases lining up with TRBD2. The CDR3 extends over 17 amino acids. Unmatched junction bases numbered 8, after V lost 3 bases and J lost 0 bases. The CDR3 nucleotides read TGTGCCAGCAGTTTCGGACTAGCACCCACTAGCACAGATACGCAGTATTTT. Protein sequence: CASSFGLAPTSTDTQYF.

The V call is TRBV5-5, the J call TRBJ1-4, with 8 bases identical to TRBD1. The CDR3 extends over 16 amino acids. Germline V gives CDR1 SGHKS, CDR2 YYEKEE (reference sequence). The trim removed 3 bases at V and 2 bases at J, leaving 6 bases unmatched. CDR3 sequence: CASSYLGTGTNEKLFF. The DNA for the CDR3 is TGTGCCAGCAGCTACCTTGGGACAGGCACTAATGAAAAACTGTTTTTT.